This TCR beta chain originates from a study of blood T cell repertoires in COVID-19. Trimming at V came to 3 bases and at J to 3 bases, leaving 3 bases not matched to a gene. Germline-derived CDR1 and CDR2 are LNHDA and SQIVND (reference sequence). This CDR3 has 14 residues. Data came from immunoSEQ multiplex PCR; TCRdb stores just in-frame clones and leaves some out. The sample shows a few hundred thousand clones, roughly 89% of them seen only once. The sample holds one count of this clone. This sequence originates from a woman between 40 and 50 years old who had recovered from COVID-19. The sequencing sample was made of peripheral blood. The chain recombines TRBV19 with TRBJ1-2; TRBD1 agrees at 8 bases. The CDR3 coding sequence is TGTGCCAGTAGTATCAGGGGGCTACACTATGGCTACACCTTC. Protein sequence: CASSIRGLHYGYTF.